This is a list of T cell receptor beta chains from one sample in a study of shared clonotypes between healthy human individuals. Clones were sequenced by immunoSEQ multiplex PCR, and TCRdb holds only the in-frame ones, with some missing. Of some 2.1 million clones listed, around 93% were seen once; the top ten hold about 1.7%. The specimen was naive CD8+ T cells from PBMCs. These receptors were collected from a man between 18 and 29 years old in good health. Some clones in this sample may be carry-over from other donors' samples. Each CDR3 is given with its conserved first and last residue.

J gene: TRBJ2-7
V gene: TRBV15
CDR3 protein: CATSPGGYLYEQYF

J gene: TRBJ2-3
V gene: TRBV6-5
CDR3 protein: CASSSDWVSSDTQYF

J gene: TRBJ2-7
V gene: TRBV7-9
CDR3 protein: CASSLPPAVNYEQYF

J gene: TRBJ2-7
V gene: TRBV5-3
CDR3 protein: CARSLVRGAYEQYF

J gene: .
V gene: TRBV28
CDR3 protein: CASSPRTGQSSYEQYF

J gene: TRBJ2-7
V gene: TRBV27
CDR3 protein: CASSLRGVWEQYF

J gene: TRBJ1-5
V gene: TRBV27
CDR3 protein: CASRPTGAVHQPQHF

J gene: TRBJ2-5
V gene: TRBV29-1
CDR3 protein: CSFSSGRAPEKQETQYF

J gene: TRBJ2-5
V gene: TRBV28
CDR3 protein: CASSGGVFETQYF

J gene: TRBJ2-1
V gene: TRBV7-3
CDR3 protein: CASSQRQGISNEQFF

J gene: TRBJ2-2
V gene: TRBV7-9
CDR3 protein: CASSPPTGELFF

J gene: TRBJ1-1
V gene: TRBV6-5
CDR3 protein: CASSSINAPSNTEAFF

J gene: TRBJ2-2
V gene: TRBV19
CDR3 protein: CASNPSRASGANTGELFF